This TCR beta chain was observed in a study of technical replicates of blood from a few donors. The CDR3 contains 13 residues. Trimming shortened V by 5 bases and J by 8 bases, and 12 bases separated the two germline ends. Germline V gene data show CDR1 as MNHEY and CDR2 as SMNVEV (reference sequence). This table comes from immunoSEQ multiplex PCR, and its TCRdb copy is limited to in-frame clones, with some not included. The data hold about 78,000 clones, with approximately 93% observed a single time. The sample was T cells isolated from PBMCs. The chain carries TRBV27 and TRBJ1-4; D unresolved. The sequence came from a human donor in good health. This CDR3 reads CASSLRLREKLFF. CDR3 DNA sequence: TGTGCCAGCAGTCTTCGGTTGCGAGAAAAACTGTTTTTT. Full variable domain (missing parts from reference TRBV27 and TRBJ1-4): EAQVTQNPRYLITVTGKKLTVTCSQNMNHEYMSWYRQDPGLGLRQIYYSMNVEVTDKGDVPEGYKVSRKEKRNFPLILESPSPNQTSLYFCASSLRLREKLFFGSGTQLSVL.